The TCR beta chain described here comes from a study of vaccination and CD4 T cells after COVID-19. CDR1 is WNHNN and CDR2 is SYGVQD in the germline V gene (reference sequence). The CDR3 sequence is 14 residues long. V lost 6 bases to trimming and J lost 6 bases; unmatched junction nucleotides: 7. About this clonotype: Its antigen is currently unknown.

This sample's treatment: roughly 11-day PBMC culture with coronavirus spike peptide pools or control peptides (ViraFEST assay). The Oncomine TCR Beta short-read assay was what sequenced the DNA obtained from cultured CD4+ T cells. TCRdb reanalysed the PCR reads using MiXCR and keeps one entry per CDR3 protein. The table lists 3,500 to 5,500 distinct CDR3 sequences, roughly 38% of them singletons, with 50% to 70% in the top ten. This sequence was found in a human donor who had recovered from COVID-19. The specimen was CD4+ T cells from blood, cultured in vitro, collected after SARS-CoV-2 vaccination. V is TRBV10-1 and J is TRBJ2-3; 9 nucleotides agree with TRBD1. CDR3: CASSWDRAMDTQYF. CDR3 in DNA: TGCGCCAGCAGCTGGGACAGGGCGATGGATACGCAGTATTTT.